The text below deals with one TCR beta chain. The record originates from a study of T cells in Graves' hyperthyroidism and ophthalmopathy. Looked up from germline, CDR1 is MGHRA and CDR2 is YSYEKL. CDR3 length equals 14 residues. V was pared by 1 base and J by 0 bases, with 7 bases between. Authors of the study amplified TCR beta CDR3 regions from RNA transcripts. Initially, a first-round RT-PCR of the TCR CDR3 employed the HTBI primer set. MiXCR was run by TCRdb on the multiplex PCR reads, yielding one entry per CDR3 protein. The table shows around 520,000 distinct CDR3 sequences, with roughly 25% occurring only once.

This chain links TRBV4-1 with TRBJ2-7; D ambiguous. Material: blood. The source is a woman in her 30s with Graves' ophthalmopathy. CDR3 loop: CASSQVGTSYEQYF. CDR3 DNA sequence: TGCGCCAGCAGCCAAGTGGGTACCTCCTACGAGCAGTACTTC.